This T cell receptor beta chain emerged from a study of T-cell reconstitution after alpha-beta-depleted transplantation in children. Findings and limits, study-wide: Newly produced T cells mostly accounted for T-cell counts and diversity one year post-transplant. Two months or so post-transplant, alpha-beta T cells reportedly derived from several hundred expanded graft clones. Some patients owed their high day-60 TCRbeta diversity to surviving recipient T cells and thymic progenitors.

Worth noting for this clonotype: Its antigen is still unknown.

Molecular barcoding with unique molecular identifiers was used for the TCRbeta library. MiXCR, applied by TCRdb to the PCR reads, yields one record per CDR3 protein. Among 500,000 to 650,000 distinct CDR3 sequences listed, 10% to 15% were seen once. The CDR3 runs 16 residues. CDR1 is LGHDT and CDR2 is YNNKEL in the germline V gene (reference sequence). V lost 2 bases to trimming and J lost 4 bases; unmatched junction nucleotides: 4. The origin of this receptor is a male patient younger than 18 who had a stem cell transplant for acute myeloid leukemia, so the T cells may come from the graft donor. V is TRBV3-1 and J is TRBJ2-6, with 8 bases that match TRBD1. Specimen: PBMCs, mostly from graft donor cells, collected 360 days after TCRalphabeta/CD19-depleted stem cell transplant. CDR3 region: CASSQPDRVGANVLTF. For the CDR3, the DNA is TGTGCCAGCAGCCAACCGGACAGGGTCGGGGCCAACGTCCTGACTTTC. Full variable domain (outside the CDR3, taken from reference TRBV3-1 and TRBJ2-6): DTAVSQTPKYLVTQMGNDKSIKCEQNLGHDTMYWYKQDSKKFLKIMFSYNNKELIINETVPNRFSPKSPDKAHLNLHINSLELGDSAVYFCASSQPDRVGANVLTFGAGSRLTVL.